Below are 27 T cell receptor beta chains sequenced from a single sample in a study of blood T cell repertoires in COVID-19. Sequencing used immunoSEQ multiplex PCR; TCRdb keeps in-frame clones, though not all of them. The table includes a few hundred thousand clones, around 85% detected once. Sequencing used peripheral blood. These receptors were taken from a human donor with COVID-19, enrolled during active disease. The donor label of this sample is uncertain.

V is TRBV5-1 and J is TRBJ2-7; 9 bases are shared with TRBD1. In germline, CDR1 is SGHRS, CDR2 YFSETQ. V was clipped by 4 bases and J by 6 bases; unmatched bases: 8. The CDR3 extends over 14 amino acids. Here the CDR3 DNA reads TGCGCCAGCAGCGGGACTACAGGGGGCACCGAGCAGTACTTC. Protein sequence: CASSGTTGGTEQYF.

In DNA form, the CDR3 reads TGTGCCAGTAGTGGCATCAGACCCGGGACTAGCGGCTACGCGAACACCGGGGAGCTGTTTTTT. It encodes CASSGIRPGTSGYANTGELFF. The V and J genes are TRBV19 and TRBJ2-2; 11 bases are shared with TRBD2. The V gene end was trimmed by 5 bases and the J gene end by 0 bases; junction bases not matched to a gene: 17. Germline-derived CDR1 and CDR2 are LNHDA and SQIVND (reference sequence). The CDR3 has 21 amino acids.

This clone was seen a handful of times. The chain employs TRBV14 and TRBJ2-7; 9 bases map to TRBD1. CDR3 size: 16 residues. V lost 4 bases, J lost 2 bases, and 9 bases stayed unmatched. Germline V gene lookup returns CDR1 SGHDN and CDR2 FVKESK. CDR3 sequence: CASSPRDRAPTYEQYF. In DNA, the CDR3 is TGTGCCAGCAGCCCCCGGGACAGGGCCCCAACCTACGAGCAGTACTTC.

Concerning this clone: Other DNA variants within this sample encode the same CDR3. The rearrangement joins TRBV7-9 to TRBJ2-1; TRBD1 matches at 7 bases. Germline loops: CDR1 SEHNR, CDR2 FQNEAQ (reference sequence). With V trimmed by 3 bases and J by 2 bases, 1 base remained unmatched. The CDR3 consists of 14 residues. In DNA, the CDR3 is TGTGCCAGCAGCTTGGGGACAGCCTACAATGAGCAGTTCTTC. Translated, it gives CASSLGTAYNEQFF.

This clone has a handful of counts. The chain employs TRBV6-2 or TRBV6-3 and TRBJ1-5; 8 nucleotides match TRBD1. This CDR3 region has 14 residues. The junction had 7 bases not matched to a gene; V was cut back by 6 bases and J by 6 bases. Germline V lookup: CDR1 MNHEY, CDR2 SVGEGT. The CDR3 nucleotides read TGTGCCAGCAGCCAGACAGGGGAAGGTCAGCCCCAGCATTTT. This translates into CASSQTGEGQPQHF.

The gene calls are TRBV9 and TRBJ2-7, with D perhaps TRBD1 (6 bases). Germline lookup yields CDR1 SGDLS and CDR2 YYNGEE. There are 15 residues in the CDR3. V lost 0 bases and J lost 4, with 14 bases in between. As DNA, the CDR3 is TGTGCCAGCAGCGTAGATCCCCTGGACAGTTACGAGCAGTACTTC. It translates to CASSVDPLDSYEQYF.

Only one count was recorded for this clone. The J gene is TRBJ1-2, the V gene TRBV3-1 (or the pseudogene TRBV3-2); tentative D call: TRBD1 (6 bases). The V end lost 6 bases, the J end lost 4 bases, and 21 bases lay between the germline ends. This CDR3 region has 16 residues. Germline CDR1 LGHDT, CDR2 YNNKEL (reference sequence). CDR3 loop: CASSPQRGGTSYGYTF. The CDR3 DNA reads as TGTGCCAGCAGTCCTCAGAGGGGGGGGACCTCCTATGGCTACACCTTC.

The J gene is TRBJ1-1, the V gene TRBV6-5; no reliable D call. In germline, CDR1 is MNHEY, CDR2 SVGAGI. With 7 bases removed from V and 1 base from J, the gap between germline ends came to 4 bases. The CDR3 extends over 11 amino acids. The CDR3 DNA reads TGTGCCAGCAAGAGGAACACTGAAGCTTTCTTT. This translates into CASKRNTEAFF.

This sequence joins TRBV27 and TRBJ2-5, with a tentative D call TRBD1 (7 bases). V lost 5 bases to trimming and J lost 4 bases, with 11 bases between them. From germline, CDR1 is MNHEY and CDR2 SMNVEV (reference sequence). CDR3 length equals 13 residues. CDR3 protein: CASSPGGRETQYF. The CDR3 DNA reads TGTGCCAGCAGTCCAGGGGGGCGAGAGACCCAGTACTTC.

The genes are TRBV5-1 and TRBJ1-2; D call uncertain. V shed 0 bases and J shed 4 bases, with 10 bases lying between them. The CDR3 contains 14 residues. The germline CDR1 and CDR2 sequences are SGHRS and YFSETQ. The CDR3 nucleotides are TGCGCCAGCAGCTTGGCACAGCGGGGCTATGGCTACACCTTC. It codes for CASSLAQRGYGYTF.

This clone occurred once. J is TRBJ2-5 and V is TRBV7-9; 12 bases align to TRBD1. The CDR3 loop spans 17 amino acids. Trimming took 11 bases from V and 4 from J; bases not matched to a gene: 17. Germline assignment: CDR1 SEHNR and CDR2 FQNEAQ (reference sequence). The DNA of the CDR3 is TGTGCCGGGTCGCCTGTGGGACAGGGGGCGATGGGAGAGACCCAGTACTTC. Its protein product is CAGSPVGQGAMGETQYF.

The chain is built from TRBV7-2 and TRBJ1-6; no reliable D call. Germline assignment: CDR1 SGHTA and CDR2 FQGNSA. The CDR3 covers 15 residues. The ends were cut back, 5 bases at V and 6 bases at J, with 14 bases in the middle. CDR3 coding DNA: TGTGCCAGCAGCCTGTGGGAGGGCTTTAATTCACCCCTCCACTTT. Protein sequence: CASSLWEGFNSPLHF.

The chain recombines TRBV7-3 with TRBJ2-1; D is possibly TRBD2 (6 bases). The CDR3 runs 13 residues. Germline values: CDR1 SGHTA, CDR2 FQGTGA. Trimming cost V 5 bases and J 6 bases, with 11 bases left between them. The DNA for the CDR3 is TGTGCCAGCAGCACGGGACTCGTCAATGAGCAGTTCTTC. Translation gives CASSTGLVNEQFF.

The chain is built from TRBV19 and TRBJ1-1; weak D call: TRBD1 (6 bases). The V end was cut by 4 bases, the J end by 4 bases, with 13 bases between. Germline V gene sequence: CDR1 LNHDA, CDR2 SQIVND (reference sequence). The CDR3 is 14 amino acids. The CDR3, as DNA: TGTGCCAGTAGTAGCCAGGGACACACCACTGAAGCTTTCTTT. Translating it yields CASSSQGHTTEAFF.

CDR3: CASSLGEYAEQYF. The CDR3 DNA is TGTGCCAGCAGCTTAGGGGAGTACGCCGAGCAGTACTTC. This chain connects TRBV7-9 to TRBJ2-7; tentative D call: TRBD2 (5 bases). The CDR3 is 13 residues long. Per the germline V gene, CDR1 is SEHNR and CDR2 is FQNEAQ (reference sequence). V lost 1 base to trimming and J lost 6 bases, with 10 bases between them.

The chain is built from TRBV30 and TRBJ1-1; D is unresolved. Germline-derived CDR1 and CDR2 are GTSNPN and SVGIG (reference sequence). The V end was cut by 0 bases, the J end by 0 bases, with 5 bases between. The CDR3 length is 13 residues. The CDR3 sequence: CAWSVHLNTEAFF. The DNA for the CDR3 is TGTGCCTGGAGTGTACACCTGAACACTGAAGCTTTCTTT.

The V call is TRBV3-1 (or the pseudogene TRBV3-2), the J call TRBJ2-5; D may be TRBD1 (5 bases). Trimming shortened V by 1 base and J by 9 bases, and 18 bases separated the two germline ends. The V gene's germline CDR1 is LGHDT and CDR2 YNNKEL (reference sequence). The CDR3 spans 15 residues. This CDR3 is CASSQGVYQPRAQYF. CDR3 bases: TGTGCCAGCAGCCAAGGGGTCTACCAACCCAGGGCCCAGTACTTC.

In regard to this clone: One base away lies a much larger clone, so this may be a sequencing read error. The rearrangement joins TRBV28 to TRBJ2-1; no firm D call. Trimming took 3 bases from V and 5 from J, leaving 8 bases between them. The CDR3 spans 13 residues. In germline, CDR1 is MDHEN, CDR2 SYDVKM. The CDR3 spells CASSFSRNNEQFF. The CDR3, as DNA: TGTGCCAGCAGTTTCAGCAGGAACAATGAGCAGTTCTTC.

The rearrangement uses TRBV29-1 and TRBJ1-3; TRBD1 is a possible D gene (6 bases). This CDR3 has 12 amino acids. Germline assignment: CDR1 SQVTM and CDR2 ANQGSEA. The V and J ends lost 2 bases and 8 bases respectively, with 10 bases between them. This CDR3 is CSVEPNRDTIYF. For the CDR3, the DNA is TGCAGCGTTGAACCCAACAGGGACACCATATATTTT.

The chain employs TRBV2 and TRBJ1-3; 8 bases match TRBD1. Germline trimming cut 5 bases from V and 3 bases from J; bases unmatched to any gene: 9. This CDR3 has 16 residues. The germline gives CDR1 SNHLY, CDR2 FYNNEI. The CDR3 DNA reads as TGTGCCAGCAGTATCCAGGGGGCAATCGATGGAAACACCATATATTTT. Its protein is CASSIQGAIDGNTIYF.

The genes are TRBV24-1 and TRBJ1-5; possible D gene TRBD1, 6 bases. There are 14 residues in the CDR3. Germline V gene data show CDR1 as KGHDR and CDR2 as SFDVKD. V was trimmed by 6 bases and J by 4 bases, leaving 12 bases between them. The CDR3 protein is CATSSGVGNQPQHF. DNA for the CDR3: TGTGCCACCAGTTCAGGGGTGGGGAATCAGCCCCAGCATTTT.

This rearrangement joins TRBV28 to TRBJ1-2; the D is unclear. This CDR3 comprises 15 residues. Germline CDR1 is MDHEN and CDR2 is SYDVKM. Trimming took off 3 bases at V and 2 bases at J, with 13 bases between the two ends. CDR3 amino acids: CASSFISGQNYGYTF. The CDR3 DNA is TGTGCCAGCAGTTTCATTTCAGGCCAGAACTATGGCTACACCTTC.

This rearrangement joins TRBV6-4 to TRBJ2-3; 9 positions match TRBD2. V shed 3 bases and J 2 bases; nucleotides not matched to a gene: 3. Per germline, CDR1 MRHNA and CDR2 SNTAGT. The CDR3 length is 15 residues. The CDR3 is CASSEGGRATDTQYF. In DNA form, the CDR3 reads TGTGCCAGCAGTGAAGGCGGGAGGGCCACAGATACGCAGTATTTT.

This chain links TRBV18 with TRBJ2-7; maybe TRBD1 (6 bases). In germline, CDR1 is KGHSH, CDR2 LQKENI. V lost 3 bases to trimming and J lost 4 bases, with 13 bases between them. The CDR3 consists of 14 residues. For the CDR3, the DNA is TGTGCCAGCTCACCCCAGGGGATTTCATACGAGCAGTACTTC. Residues: CASSPQGISYEQYF.

The chain uses TRBV5-4 and TRBJ2-1; perhaps TRBD2 as D (6 bases). The V gene's germline CDR1 is SGHNT and CDR2 YYREEE (reference sequence). V was shortened by 0 bases and J by 8 bases, with 18 bases between the two germline ends. This CDR3 has 16 residues. The CDR3 here is CASSLGLSGVGDEQFF. CDR3 in DNA: TGTGCCAGCAGCTTGGGTCTTAGCGGAGTCGGGGATGAGCAGTTCTTC. The complete variable domain, with remaining parts taken from reference TRBV5-4 and TRBJ2-1, reads ETGVTQSPTHLIKTRGQQVTLRCSSQSGHNTVSWYQQALGQGPQFIFQYYREEENGRGNFPPRFSGLQFPNYSSELNVNALELDDSALYLCASSLGLSGVGDEQFFGPGTRLTVL.

CDR3 sequence (DNA): TGTGCCAGCAGCTTAGGTGGAGTGAACACTGAAGCTTTCTTT. Translating gives CASSLGGVNTEAFF. The genes are TRBV7-9 and TRBJ1-1; D is unresolved. With 1 base removed from V and 0 bases from J, the gap between germline ends came to 6 bases. The CDR3 covers 14 residues. CDR1 is SEHNR and CDR2 is FQNEAQ in the germline V gene (reference sequence). The entire variable domain, with the rest obtained from reference TRBV7-9 and TRBJ1-1, is as follows: DTGVSQNPRHKITKRGQNVTFRCDPISEHNRLYWYRQTLGQGPEFLTYFQNEAQLEKSRLLSDRFSAERPKGSFSTLEIQRTEQGDSAMYLCASSLGGVNTEAFFGQGTRLTVV.

The V call is TRBV6-5, the J call TRBJ2-1; perhaps TRBD1 as D (5 bases). Germline CDR1 is MNHEY and CDR2 is SVGAGI. The CDR3 is made up of 14 amino acids. Trimming cost V 5 bases and J 3 bases, with 11 bases left between them. The CDR3: CASSTAGIYNEQFF. In nucleotides, the CDR3 is TGTGCCAGCAGTACGGCAGGGATCTACAATGAGCAGTTCTTC.